Each of the 15 T cell receptor beta chains below was sequenced from the same sample in a study of blood T cell repertoires in COVID-19 (dated by TCRdb to 2020 to 2021). The library was produced with the immunoSEQ multiplex PCR assay. TCRdb took over this immuneACCESS table, retaining in-frame rearrangements with V and J assigned. Such tables are incomplete; in checked studies, under half of the missing clones stem from an unresolved V gene, and the remainder is unexplained. This sample is represented by around 140,000 clones; approximately 84% of them were singletons. The ten biggest clones cover approximately 40% of the sample. The specimen sequenced was peripheral blood. The receptors stem from a human donor in a cohort sampled during active COVID-19.

This clone appeared a single time. CDR3 sequence (DNA): TGTGCCAGCAGCCAGGGGACAGGTTTGAGGTCCTACAATGAGCAGTTCTTC. It is translated as CASSQGTGLRSYNEQFF. V is TRBV4-2 and J is TRBJ2-1; 8 bases are shared with TRBD1. In germline, CDR1 is LGHNA, CDR2 YNFKEQ. The CDR3 spans 17 residues. J was trimmed by 1 base and V by 3 bases; bases with no gene match: 8.

The V gene is TRBV27, the J gene TRBJ1-6, with TRBD1 as a possible D gene (5 bases). The V gene lost 8 bases and the J gene lost 2 bases, with 13 bases spanning the gap. The CDR3 has 15 amino acids. Germline V lookup: CDR1 MNHEY, CDR2 SMNVEV (reference sequence). For the CDR3, the DNA is TGTGCCAGCGGCATAGGACAAACCTATAATTCACCCCTCCACTTT. It is translated as CASGIGQTYNSPLHF.

This clone has just one count. CDR3 in DNA: TGTGCCAGCATGGGAGGGAGGCGCACTGAAGCTTTCTTT. Protein: CASMGGRRTEAFF. This rearrangement joins TRBV12-3 or TRBV12-4 to TRBJ1-1; the D is unclear. This CDR3 spans 13 amino acids. The V end was cut by 7 bases, the J end by 4 bases, with 13 bases between.

The J gene is TRBJ1-2, the V gene TRBV15, with 7 positions matching TRBD1. This CDR3 region has 15 residues. Germline loops: CDR1 LNHNV, CDR2 YYDKDF (reference sequence). V shed 0 bases and J 2 bases; nucleotides not matched to a gene: 3. CDR3 nucleotide sequence: TGTGCCACCAGCAGAGACATGGGACAGAACTATGGCTACACCTTC. This gives the protein CATSRDMGQNYGYTF. The whole variable domain, remainder taken from reference TRBV15 and TRBJ1-2, is DAMVIQNPRYQVTQFGKPVTLSCSQTLNHNVMYWYQQKSSQAPKLLFHYYDKDFNNEADTPDNFQSRRPNTSFCFLDIRSPGLGDTAMYLCATSRDMGQNYGYTFGSGTRLTVV.

The J gene is TRBJ2-6, the V gene TRBV30; 10 bases line up with TRBD1. CDR1 and CDR2 (germline): GTSNPN, SVGIG (reference sequence). This CDR3 contains 17 residues. V was clipped by 5 bases and J by 0 bases; unmatched bases: 7. CDR3 residues: CAWGQGGIGSGANVLTF. The CDR3 DNA reads TGTGCCTGGGGACAGGGGGGAATTGGCTCTGGGGCCAACGTCCTGACTTTC.

This chain links TRBV5-1 with TRBJ2-7, with TRBD1 identical over 8 bases. Germline V gene lookup returns CDR1 SGHRS and CDR2 YFSETQ. J gave up 3 bases and V 0 bases, and 5 bases lay outside the gene matches. The CDR3 loop spans 15 amino acids. This CDR3 reads CASSLEPGGFYEQYF. For the CDR3, the DNA is TGCGCCAGCAGCTTGGAGCCAGGGGGCTTCTACGAGCAGTACTTC. The variable domain in full, completed from reference TRBV5-1 and TRBJ2-7, reads KAGVTQTPRYLIKTRGQQVTLSCSPISGHRSVSWYQQTPGQGLQFLFEYFSETQRNKGNFPGRFSGRQFSNSRSEMNVSTLELGDSALYLCASSLEPGGFYEQYFGPGTRLTVT.

The V gene is TRBV9, the J gene TRBJ1-6, with 10 bases matching TRBD1. There are 15 residues in the CDR3. J gave up 7 bases and V 4 bases, and 5 bases lay outside the gene matches. CDR1 SGDLS and CDR2 YYNGEE come from the germline V gene. CDR3 loop: CASSPGTGENSPLHF. The CDR3 DNA reads TGTGCCAGCAGCCCCGGGACAGGGGAAAATTCACCCCTCCACTTT.

The table lists this clone with a count of one. This rearrangement joins TRBV5-8 to TRBJ1-1; the D gene is possibly TRBD1 (5 bases). The CDR3 spans 12 residues. The V gene's germline CDR1 is SGHTS and CDR2 YDEGEE. Trimming cost V 4 bases and J 10 bases, with 14 bases left between them. CDR3 sequence reads: CASSSRVWVAFF. As DNA, the CDR3 is TGTGCCAGCAGCAGCAGGGTTTGGGTAGCTTTCTTT.

J is TRBJ1-3 and V is TRBV4-1, with D unresolved. There are 17 residues in the CDR3. Deletions cut 2 bases from V and 1 base from J, with 15 bases between. Germline V gene data show CDR1 as MGHRA and CDR2 as YSYEKL. CDR3 region: CASSQNYLLVSGNTIYF. The CDR3, as DNA: TGCGCCAGCAGCCAAAATTATCTCCTCGTGTCTGGAAACACCATATATTTT.

This chain connects TRBV7-9 to TRBJ1-4; TRBD1 is a possible D gene (6 bases). The CDR3 is 16 amino acids. Germline lookup yields CDR1 SEHNR and CDR2 FQNEAQ (reference sequence). The V gene lost 2 bases and the J gene lost 0 bases, with 10 bases spanning the gap. The CDR3 region is CASSLQGKATNEKLFF. The CDR3 nucleotides are TGTGCCAGCAGCTTACAGGGGAAGGCAACTAATGAAAAACTGTTTTTT. Complete variable domain (other parts from reference TRBV7-9 and TRBJ1-4): DTGVSQNPRHKITKRGQNVTFRCDPISEHNRLYWYRQTLGQGPEFLTYFQNEAQLEKSRLLSDRFSAERPKGSFSTLEIQRTEQGDSAMYLCASSLQGKATNEKLFFGSGTQLSVL.

This clone was counted a single time. The chain has TRBV18 and TRBJ2-1; the match to TRBD2 covers 8 bases. CDR1 is KGHSH and CDR2 is LQKENI in the germline V gene. This CDR3 is 15 amino acids long. Trimming took 3 bases from V and 8 from J; bases not matched to a gene: 9. The CDR3 region is CASSPGLVRFDEQFF. The CDR3 bases are TGTGCCAGCTCACCGGGACTAGTGCGTTTCGATGAGCAGTTCTTC.

CDR3 loop: CASRTLQGVDEQYF. CDR3 in DNA: TGCGCCAGCCGAACCCTACAGGGGGTTGACGAGCAGTACTTC. The V gene is TRBV5-1, the J gene TRBJ2-7; 8 bases match TRBD1. From germline, CDR1 is SGHRS and CDR2 YFSETQ. V shed 7 bases, J shed 5 bases, and the junction held 11 bases outside the gene matches. This CDR3 comprises 14 residues.

The chain uses TRBV4-1 and TRBJ1-1, with D possibly being TRBD1 (6 bases). CDR1 and CDR2 (germline): MGHRA, YSYEKL. CDR3 length: 16 amino acids. Trimming stripped 1 base from V and 6 bases from J, with 18 bases between. The CDR3 is CASSQGHGVRGSEAFF. The CDR3 coding sequence is TGCGCCAGCAGCCAAGGACACGGGGTTAGGGGGTCTGAAGCTTTCTTT.

The CDR3 sequence: CASSLGQATNSPLHF. In nucleotides, the CDR3 is TGTGCCAGCAGCTTAGGGCAGGCCACAAATTCACCCCTCCACTTT. The chain joins TRBV11-2 to TRBJ1-6; D gene uncertain. Trimming took 1 base from V and 7 from J, leaving 11 bases between them. The V gene's germline CDR1 is SGHAT and CDR2 FQNNGV. CDR3 length: 15 amino acids.

The rearrangement links TRBV7-3 to TRBJ1-1, with TRBD1 identical over 7 bases. The ends lost 6 bases at V and 5 bases at J; junction bases unmatched: 6. Per germline, CDR1 SGHTA and CDR2 FQGTGA. The CDR3 has 13 residues. The CDR3 nucleotides read TGTGCCAGCAGATTACAGGGGAATACTGAAGCTTTCTTT. Its protein product is CASRLQGNTEAFF.